This section outlines one T cell receptor beta chain sequence together with its context. The antigen is not known. The data derive from a study of a mutant IDH1 vaccine in newly diagnosed glioma. At the level of the study: With temozolomide cycles, or 4-6 weeks after radiotherapy alone, vaccination was started. Patients under treatment included about 60% males and about 38% females and had a mean age of around 43 years. Radiotherapy, temozolomide, or both had been given previously, and both were given to most.

The V end was cut by 4 bases, the J end by 5 bases, with 8 bases between. Germline V gene lookup returns CDR1 SEHNR and CDR2 FQNEAQ (reference sequence). The CDR3 length is 12 residues. Assay used: immunoSEQ multiplex PCR; TCRdb lists only in-frame clones, some missing. This sample has tens of thousands of clones, with roughly 86% found just once. As for time point: week 23, last vaccination. The study gave 300 ug of mutant IDH1 20-mer peptide per vaccine dose, with topical imiquimod. The source material was PBMCs, sampled from a glioma patient whose treatment included an IDH1 peptide vaccine. The sequence was obtained from a man aged 30 to 39 with glioma. The chain employs TRBV7-9 and TRBJ2-5; D is perhaps TRBD1 or TRBD2 (5 bases each). CDR3 residues: CASSSRDETQYF. The CDR3, as DNA: TGTGCCAGCAGCTCCAGGGACGAGACCCAGTACTTC.